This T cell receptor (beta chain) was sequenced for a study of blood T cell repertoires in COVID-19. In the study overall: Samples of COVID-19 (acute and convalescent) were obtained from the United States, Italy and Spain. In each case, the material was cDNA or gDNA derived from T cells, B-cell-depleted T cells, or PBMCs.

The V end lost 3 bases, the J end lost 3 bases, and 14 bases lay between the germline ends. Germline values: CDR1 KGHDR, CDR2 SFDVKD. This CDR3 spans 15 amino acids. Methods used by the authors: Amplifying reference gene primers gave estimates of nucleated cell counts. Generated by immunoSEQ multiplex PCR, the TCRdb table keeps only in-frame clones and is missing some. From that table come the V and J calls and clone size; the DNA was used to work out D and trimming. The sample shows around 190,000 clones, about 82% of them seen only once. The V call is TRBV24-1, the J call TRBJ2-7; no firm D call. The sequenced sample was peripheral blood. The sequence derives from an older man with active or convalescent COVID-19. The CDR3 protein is CATSDEWRRGYEQYF. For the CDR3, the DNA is TGTGCCACCAGTGATGAGTGGCGGCGAGGCTACGAGCAGTACTTC.